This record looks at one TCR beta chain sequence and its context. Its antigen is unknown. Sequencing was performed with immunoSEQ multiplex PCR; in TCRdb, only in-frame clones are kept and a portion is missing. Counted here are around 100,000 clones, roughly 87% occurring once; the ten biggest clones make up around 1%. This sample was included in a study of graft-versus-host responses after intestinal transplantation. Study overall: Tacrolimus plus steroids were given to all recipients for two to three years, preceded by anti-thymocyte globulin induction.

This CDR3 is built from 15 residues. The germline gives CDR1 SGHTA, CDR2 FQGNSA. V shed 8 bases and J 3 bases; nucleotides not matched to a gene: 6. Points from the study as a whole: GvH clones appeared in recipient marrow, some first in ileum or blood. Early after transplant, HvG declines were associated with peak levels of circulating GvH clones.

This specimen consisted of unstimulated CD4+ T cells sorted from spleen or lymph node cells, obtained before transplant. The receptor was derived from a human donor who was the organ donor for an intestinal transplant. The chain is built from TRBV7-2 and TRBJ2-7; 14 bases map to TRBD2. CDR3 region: CASGTSGGVVYEQYF. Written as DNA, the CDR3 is TGTGCCAGCGGGACTAGCGGGGGTGTCGTCTACGAGCAGTACTTC.